This section outlines one T cell receptor (beta chain) sequence together with its context. Its matching antigen is unknown. With 4 bases removed from V and 1 base from J, the gap between germline ends came to 12 bases. CDR3 length equals 15 residues. Germline V lookup: CDR1 MNHNS, CDR2 SASEGT. These data originate in a study of cytomegalovirus exposure and HLA in healthy donors. Looking at the study overall: Unique TCRs from HLA-typed donors, roughly 87 million of them, were held in an early data release.

General study results and limits: Rare TCR sequences predominated, though certain public TCRs were found in many donors. Available immune exposure information was restricted to CMV serostatus only. A later analysis associated approximately 17,000 TCR beta sequences with HLA alleles at a 0.05 false discovery rate.

The PCR was carried out with 60 Vbeta primers and 13 Jbeta primers. The protocol was immunoSEQ multiplex PCR, while the TCRdb copy is restricted to in-frame clones and leaves out a portion. The table shows about 130,000 clones, with roughly 10% occurring only once. This TCR derives from a middle-aged man in good health and CMV-seronegative. The sample was PBMCs. The chain uses TRBV6-1 and TRBJ2-3; D possibly corresponds to TRBD1 (6 bases). The chain's CDR3 is CASSALRGGTDTQYF. In DNA, the CDR3 is TGTGCCAGCAGTGCCCTCAGGGGTGGCACAGATACGCAGTATTTT.